These 11 T cell receptor beta chains were sequenced from one sample in a study of blood T cell repertoires in COVID-19. The table came from immunoSEQ multiplex PCR; TCRdb's copy has only in-frame clones and leaves some out. The repertoire holds 310,000 or so clones, with 70% to 90% as singletons. The sample was peripheral blood. These receptors came from a man between 65 and 85 years old with acute or convalescent COVID-19.

This chain uses TRBV15 with TRBJ2-7; the match to TRBD2 covers 10 bases. Trimming at V came to 4 bases and at J to 2 bases, leaving 2 bases not matched to a gene. Germline CDR1 LNHNV, CDR2 YYDKDF (reference sequence). CDR3 length: 14 residues. CDR3 in amino acids: CATSITSGTYEQYF. DNA of the CDR3: TGTGCCACCAGCATAACTAGCGGGACCTACGAGCAGTACTTC.

The gene calls are TRBV10-3 and TRBJ2-1, with 8 bases that match TRBD1. The V gene end was trimmed by 3 bases and the J gene end by 6 bases; junction bases not matched to a gene: 7. This CDR3 spans 15 amino acids. Germline V gives CDR1 ENHRY, CDR2 SYGVKD. The DNA for the CDR3 is TGTGCCATCAGTGATCGAGGACAGGGTGGCAATGAGCAGTTCTTC. It encodes CAISDRGQGGNEQFF.

This chain joins TRBV28 and TRBJ1-5; the match to TRBD1 covers 10 bases. Germline CDR1 and CDR2: MDHEN and SYDVKM. This CDR3 has 16 amino acids. J was trimmed by 5 bases and V by 7 bases; bases with no gene match: 11. The CDR3 DNA follows: TGTGCCAGCACCTCTCCAGGGACAGGGGTCGATCAGCCCCAGCATTTT. Its translation is CASTSPGTGVDQPQHF.

This clone appeared once. The genes are TRBV5-1 and TRBJ2-3; 7 nucleotides line up with TRBD1. Losses at the gene ends were 1 base for V and 4 bases for J; bases not matched to a gene: 6. CDR3 length: 15 amino acids. The germline V gene has CDR1 SGHRS and CDR2 YFSETQ. The CDR3 reads CASSLLTGVADTQYF. CDR3 nucleotide sequence: TGCGCCAGCAGCTTGCTCACAGGGGTAGCAGATACGCAGTATTTT. The whole variable domain, remainder taken from reference TRBV5-1 and TRBJ2-3, is KAGVTQTPRYLIKTRGQQVTLSCSPISGHRSVSWYQQTPGQGLQFLFEYFSETQRNKGNFPGRFSGRQFSNSRSEMNVSTLELGDSALYLCASSLLTGVADTQYFGPGTRLTVL.

The J gene is TRBJ1-1, the V gene TRBV3-1 (or the pseudogene TRBV3-2); maybe TRBD1 (5 bases). Looked up from germline, CDR1 is LGHDT and CDR2 is YNNKEL (reference sequence). CDR3 length: 14 residues. V shed 1 base and J shed 3 bases, with 9 bases lying between them. CDR3 region: CASSQVGPDTEAFF. CDR3 in DNA: TGTGCCAGCAGCCAAGTGGGGCCTGACACTGAAGCTTTCTTT.

This sequence joins TRBV7-6 and TRBJ1-3, with 8 bases aligning to TRBD1. J lost 0 bases, V lost 5 bases, and 3 bases had no gene match. The germline gives CDR1 SGHVS, CDR2 FNYEAQ. The CDR3 extends over 15 amino acids. This CDR3 reads CASSRDRNSGNTIYF. The CDR3 nucleotides read TGTGCCAGCAGCCGGGACAGGAACTCTGGAAACACCATATATTTT.

The genes are TRBV9 and TRBJ1-2; D is unresolved. Germline lookup yields CDR1 SGDLS and CDR2 YYNGEE. V shed 4 bases and J shed 7 bases, with 20 bases lying between them. This CDR3 is 15 amino acids long. CDR3: CASSSIEGVFGGYTF. In nucleotides, the CDR3 is TGTGCCAGCAGCTCCATCGAAGGAGTATTCGGTGGCTACACCTTC.

The chain carries TRBV24-1 and TRBJ1-5; a possible D gene is TRBD1 (6 bases). The germline V gene encodes CDR1 KGHDR and CDR2 SFDVKD. The CDR3 is made up of 15 amino acids. Trimming took off 4 bases at V and 6 bases at J, with 15 bases between the two ends. The DNA for the CDR3 is TGTGCCACCAGTGACACCGGGACACCGGGTCAGCCCCAGCATTTT. It encodes CATSDTGTPGQPQHF.

The chain couples TRBV5-1 to TRBJ1-1; the match to TRBD1 covers 9 bases. Germline-derived CDR1 and CDR2 are SGHRS and YFSETQ. V lost 4 bases to trimming and J lost 11 bases; unmatched junction nucleotides: 12. This CDR3 has 14 amino acids. The CDR3: CASSATGGSGNAFF. CDR3 DNA: TGCGCCAGCAGCGCAACAGGGGGCTCGGGTAACGCTTTCTTT.

V and J are TRBV2 and TRBJ1-6; D gene ambiguous. V was pared by 4 bases and J by 8 bases, with 12 bases between. The CDR3 runs 14 residues. Germline-derived CDR1 and CDR2 are SNHLY and FYNNEI. CDR3 region: CASSVQFFDSPLHF. In DNA form, the CDR3 reads TGTGCCAGCAGTGTACAGTTTTTCGATTCACCCCTCCACTTT.

J is TRBJ2-3 and V is TRBV5-5; 10 positions agree with TRBD2. The CDR3 spans 13 residues. Trimming took 2 bases from V and 6 from J; bases not matched to a gene: 0. In germline, CDR1 is SGHKS, CDR2 YYEKEE (reference sequence). CDR3 sequence reads: CASSFSGGDTQYF. The CDR3 coding sequence is TGTGCCAGCAGCTTTAGCGGGGGGGATACGCAGTATTTT.